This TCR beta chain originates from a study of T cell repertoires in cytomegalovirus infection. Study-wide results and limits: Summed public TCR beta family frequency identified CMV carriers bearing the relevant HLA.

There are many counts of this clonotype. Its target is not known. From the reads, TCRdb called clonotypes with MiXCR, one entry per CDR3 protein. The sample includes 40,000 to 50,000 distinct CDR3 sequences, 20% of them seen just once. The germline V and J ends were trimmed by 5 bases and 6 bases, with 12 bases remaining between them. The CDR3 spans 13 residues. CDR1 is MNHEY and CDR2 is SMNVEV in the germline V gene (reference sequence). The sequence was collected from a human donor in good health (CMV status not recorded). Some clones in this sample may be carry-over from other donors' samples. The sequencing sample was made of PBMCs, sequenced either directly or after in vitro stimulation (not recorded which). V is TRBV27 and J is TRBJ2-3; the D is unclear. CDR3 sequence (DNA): TGTGCCAGCAGTAGTGGATCCGGGGATACGCAGTATTTT. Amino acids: CASSSGSGDTQYF.